This entry lists 20 T cell receptor beta chains sequenced from one sample in a study of blood T cells in healthy people across ages. A J-beta primer mix and a sample-barcoded 5' primer were used in a second PCR of roughly 6 to 12 cycles. TCRdb re-called the 5' RACE reads through MiXCR, storing one row per CDR3 protein. This sample yields about 940,000 distinct CDR3 sequences, of which 45% to 50% are seen a single time; about an eighth belongs to the top ten. Sequenced material: blood. These receptors were obtained from a man aged 30-40 years in good health.

This clonotype was counted ten times or more. The chain has TRBV12-3 or TRBV12-4 and TRBJ2-3, with D possibly being TRBD2 (6 bases). Trimming shortened V by 5 bases and J by 1 base, and 13 bases separated the two germline ends. The CDR3 spans 15 residues. The CDR3 bases are TGTGCCAGCAGTCCCCGCCCGGGGGGCACAGATACGCAGTATTTT. This sequence encodes CASSPRPGGTDTQYF.

The V gene is TRBV7-9, the J gene TRBJ1-4; maybe TRBD1 (5 bases). CDR1 and CDR2 from the germline V gene are SEHNR and FQNEAQ (reference sequence). The length of the CDR3 is 15 residues. Trimming cost V 3 bases and J 7 bases, with 15 bases left between them. In DNA, the CDR3 is TGTGCCAGCAGCTTCCCCGGGGGGGGTAGTGAAAAACTGTTTTTT. Translated: CASSFPGGGSEKLFF.

The J gene is TRBJ1-5, the V gene TRBV3-1, with D possibly matching TRBD1 (5 bases). Trimming left V 4 bases short and J 0 bases short, with 16 bases between. Germline loops: CDR1 LGHDT, CDR2 YNNKEL (reference sequence). There are 17 residues in the CDR3. CDR3 loop: CASSPRKEGPSNQPQHF. The DNA of the CDR3 is TGTGCCAGCAGCCCCAGGAAGGAGGGACCTAGCAATCAGCCCCAGCATTTT.

The rearrangement uses TRBV12-3 or TRBV12-4 and TRBJ2-3, with a possible D match to TRBD2 (6 bases). This CDR3 comprises 17 residues. The V and J ends lost 3 bases and 1 base respectively, with 17 bases between them. The CDR3 DNA is TGTGCCAGCAGTTTGGGTCCCCGGGACTCTGGCACAGATACGCAGTATTTT. Protein sequence: CASSLGPRDSGTDTQYF.

This chain joins TRBV28 and TRBJ2-1; unclear D gene. The CDR3 runs 12 residues. CDR1 MDHEN and CDR2 SYDVKM come from the germline V gene. V lost 0 bases, J lost 9 bases, and 6 bases lay in between. Here the CDR3 DNA reads TGTGCCAGCAGTTTATGGGGCGGTGAGCAGTTCTTC. Protein: CASSLWGGEQFF.

This chain joins TRBV7-9 and TRBJ1-2, with TRBD1 matching over 7 bases. The CDR3 spans 16 residues. CDR1 and CDR2 from the germline V gene are SEHNR and FQNEAQ (reference sequence). V was pared by 4 bases and J by 4 bases, with 12 bases of the junction left unmatched. The CDR3 DNA reads TGTGCCAGCAGCTCCCGGGACAGCACCAGTCTCTATGGCTACACCTTC. Its translation: CASSSRDSTSLYGYTF.

This clonotype came up a few times. This sequence joins TRBV11-1 and TRBJ2-5, with no clear D. V was pared by 5 bases and J by 2 bases, with 12 bases between. CDR3 length equals 14 residues. Germline values: CDR1 SGHAT, CDR2 FQDESV (reference sequence). The CDR3 DNA sequence: TGTGCCAGCAGCCAAATCGGGTGGCAAGAGACCCAGTACTTC. Translated: CASSQIGWQETQYF.

The chain links TRBV28 to TRBJ2-7, with TRBD2 matching 8 bases. The V and J ends lost 7 bases and 2 bases, in that order; junction bases with no gene match: 4. The CDR3 covers 13 residues. Per the germline V gene, CDR1 is MDHEN and CDR2 is SYDVKM. The CDR3 DNA is TGTGCCAGCACGGGGGGGGCCACCTACGAGCAGTACTTC. Protein sequence: CASTGGATYEQYF.

This chain connects TRBV5-1 to TRBJ2-5; TRBD1 or TRBD2 may be the D gene (6 bases each). This CDR3 has 15 amino acids. Trimming took off 1 base at V and 1 base at J, with 11 bases between the two ends. Per germline, CDR1 SGHRS and CDR2 YFSETQ. In nucleotides, the CDR3 is TGCGCCAGCAGCTTGTCGGGGGCAATCCAAGAGACCCAGTACTTC. Its protein is CASSLSGAIQETQYF.

The chain carries TRBV12-3 or TRBV12-4 and TRBJ1-1; D unclear. The ends were cut back, 5 bases at V and 1 base at J, with 11 bases in the middle. The CDR3 has 14 residues. The CDR3 sequence: CASSPEDRNTEAFF. The CDR3 nucleotides are TGTGCCAGCAGTCCCGAAGACCGGAACACTGAAGCTTTCTTT.

The genes are TRBV7-2 and TRBJ1-2, with TRBD1 identical over 10 bases. Trimming at V came to 3 bases and at J to 7 bases, leaving 8 bases not matched to a gene. The CDR3 runs 15 residues. The germline gives CDR1 SGHTA, CDR2 FQGNSA. CDR3 coding DNA: TGTGCCAGCAGCTTTCGGGACAGGGGAATACGTGGCTACACCTTC. Translated: CASSFRDRGIRGYTF.

This chain joins TRBV4-1 and TRBJ2-7, with 10 bases that match TRBD2. The length of the CDR3 is 14 residues. CDR1 is MGHRA, CDR2 YSYEKL, per germline. J was trimmed by 4 bases and V by 0 bases; bases with no gene match: 0. The CDR3 coding sequence is TGCGCCAGCAGCCAAGATAGCGGGGGGTACGAGCAGTACTTC. Its translation: CASSQDSGGYEQYF.

Comments on this clonotype: The germline gene is not matched at one end of the junction; a read error may be the cause. The rearrangement links TRBV12-3 or TRBV12-4 to TRBJ2-7; D is possibly TRBD1 or TRBD2 (5 bases each). CDR3 length: 13 amino acids. The CDR3 region is CAGSWGSPYEQYF. The CDR3 DNA reads as TGTGCCGGCAGTTGGGGGTCCCCCTACGAGCAGTACTTC.

This clonotype was recorded a few times. The rearrangement joins TRBV5-1 to TRBJ2-5; D possibly matches TRBD1 or TRBD2 (5 bases each). Trimming took 4 bases from V and 2 from J, leaving 12 bases between them. The CDR3 totals 14 residues. CDR1 is SGHRS, CDR2 YFSETQ, per germline. The DNA for the CDR3 is TGCGCCAGCAGCCCGGGGACGCAACAAGAGACCCAGTACTTC. This encodes CASSPGTQQETQYF.

This clonotype was detected a few times. V usage is TRBV6-2 or TRBV6-3 and J usage is TRBJ1-2, with no clear D. Looked up from germline, CDR1 is MNHEY and CDR2 is SVGEGT. The CDR3 has 12 residues. V was shortened by 7 bases and J by 2 bases, with 8 bases between the two germline ends. CDR3: CASTRGNYGYTF. The CDR3 bases are TGTGCCAGCACTAGAGGCAACTATGGCTACACCTTC.

The genes are TRBV6-1 and TRBJ2-6; D unclear. Between the trimmed V and J ends, which lost 7 bases and 0 bases, there was a span of 4 bases. This CDR3 region has 13 residues. Germline assignment: CDR1 MNHNS and CDR2 SASEGT. CDR3 coding DNA: TGTGCCAGCACCACCTCTGGGGCCAACGTCCTGACTTTC. Amino acids: CASTTSGANVLTF.

The chain links TRBV2 to TRBJ1-2; D unclear. V was pared by 2 bases and J by 3 bases, with 4 bases between. The germline V gene encodes CDR1 SNHLY and CDR2 FYNNEI. This CDR3 contains 12 residues. In DNA form, the CDR3 reads TGTGCCAGCAGTGAAATGCACTATGGCTACACCTTC. Translated, it gives CASSEMHYGYTF. Complete variable domain (other parts from reference TRBV2 and TRBJ1-2): EPEVTQTPSHQVTQMGQEVILRCVPISNHLYFYWYRQILGQKVEFLVSFYNNEISEKSEIFDDQFSVERPDGSNFTLKIRSTKLEDSAMYFCASSEMHYGYTFGSGTRLTVV.

V usage is TRBV18 and J usage is TRBJ1-4; D is possibly TRBD1 (6 bases). Germline assignment: CDR1 KGHSH and CDR2 LQKENI. The CDR3 runs to 13 residues. Trimming removed 4 bases from V and 8 bases from J, with 11 bases in between. CDR3 bases: TGTGCCAGCTCACGGGGACAAGAGGAAAAACTGTTTTTT. This sequence encodes CASSRGQEEKLFF.

This clonotype was seen more than once but under ten times. The J gene is TRBJ1-6, the V gene TRBV6-5; no firm D call. The CDR3 is 15 residues long. V was trimmed by 7 bases and J by 7 bases, leaving 17 bases between them. CDR1 and CDR2 (germline): MNHEY, SVGAGI. The CDR3 region is CASTTSGQKNSPLHF. The CDR3 nucleotides read TGTGCCAGCACCACCTCCGGGCAGAAGAATTCACCCCTCCACTTT.

This clonotype was counted a single time. The chain has TRBV4-2 and TRBJ2-1; D remains unclear. Germline CDR1 is LGHNA and CDR2 is YNFKEQ. Trimming pared 0 bases from V and 0 bases from J, leaving 9 bases between. The CDR3 is 16 amino acids. The CDR3 DNA sequence: TGTGCCAGCAGCCAAGAAGTAAGTCGCTCCTACAATGAGCAGTTCTTC. Residues: CASSQEVSRSYNEQFF.